A single sample gave rise to the 15 T cell receptor beta chains below, sequenced in a study of CD8 T cells in ankylosing spondylitis. TCRdb recomputed calls from the 5' RACE reads with MiXCR, one row per CDR3 protein. This table has 350,000 or so distinct CDR3 sequences, about 14% appearing once. Sequencing was performed on blood, either unsorted or a sorted T cell fraction (not recorded which). The receptors were gathered from a male donor with ankylosing spondylitis or in good health (not recorded which).

This clonotype was detected only a few times. The rearrangement links TRBV12-3 or TRBV12-4 to TRBJ1-1; D remains unclear. V was cut by 3 bases and J by 10 bases, with 15 bases left in between. This CDR3 spans 13 amino acids. The CDR3: CASSFGLERTAFF. The CDR3 DNA is TGTGCCAGCAGTTTTGGTTTGGAAAGGACAGCTTTCTTT.

This clonotype occurred many times. The chain has TRBV5-6 and TRBJ2-5; D is undetermined. With 4 bases removed from V and 3 bases from J, the gap between germline ends came to 7 bases. CDR1 and CDR2 (germline): SGHDT, YYEEEE. The CDR3 covers 12 residues. The CDR3 reads CASSQLKETQYF. CDR3 nucleotide sequence: TGTGCCAGCAGCCAGTTGAAAGAGACCCAGTACTTC.

This clonotype has at least ten counts. The chain carries TRBV7-9 and TRBJ1-2; TRBD1 might be the D (5 bases). Trimming pared 5 bases from V and 1 base from J, leaving 8 bases between. This CDR3 comprises 13 residues. The V gene's germline CDR1 is SEHNR and CDR2 FQNEAQ (reference sequence). The CDR3 sequence: CASSRDGNYGYTF. The CDR3 bases are TGTGCCAGCAGCCGGGACGGTAACTATGGCTACACCTTC.

The gene calls are TRBV6-5 and TRBJ2-3, with TRBD2 matching 13 bases. With 0 bases clipped from V and 6 bases from J, the junction kept 0 bases outside the gene matches. CDR1 and CDR2 (germline): MNHEY, SVGAGI. The CDR3 consists of 15 residues. The CDR3, as DNA: TGTGCCAGCAGTTACTCGACTAGCGGGGGGGATACGCAGTATTTT. Its protein product is CASSYSTSGGDTQYF.

The table lists this clonotype with many counts. This chain uses TRBV7-2 with TRBJ2-3, with TRBD2 identical over 10 bases. The V gene end was trimmed by 4 bases and the J gene end by 1 base; junction bases not matched to a gene: 5. CDR1 and CDR2 from the germline V gene are SGHTA and FQGNSA. CDR3 size: 16 residues. The CDR3 DNA reads TGTGCCAGCAGCTCCCAGCGGGGGGGCCGCACAGATACGCAGTATTTT. This translates into CASSSQRGGRTDTQYF.

This chain connects TRBV6-1 to TRBJ1-6, with 7 bases aligning to TRBD1. The CDR3 totals 15 residues. Germline V gives CDR1 MNHNS, CDR2 SASEGT. Losses at the gene ends were 8 bases for V and 9 bases for J; bases not matched to a gene: 13. The CDR3, as DNA: TGTGCCAGCGGAAGAGACAGGGCGATTAGTTCACCCCTCCACTTT. Translation: CASGRDRAISSPLHF.

The V gene is TRBV2, the J gene TRBJ1-1; D gene uncertain. The CDR3 consists of 13 residues. The germline V and J ends were trimmed by 8 bases and 5 bases, with 15 bases remaining between them. Germline CDR1 SNHLY, CDR2 FYNNEI. The CDR3, as DNA: TGTGCCAGCCTAGCGACCGTGTGGACTGAAGCTTTCTTT. This sequence encodes CASLATVWTEAFF.

This rearrangement joins TRBV12-3 or TRBV12-4 to TRBJ2-2, with D maybe TRBD2 (6 bases). The germline V and J ends were trimmed by 2 bases and 4 bases, with 11 bases remaining between them. The CDR3 has 15 amino acids. CDR3 residues: CASSLRLASTGELFF. As DNA, the CDR3 is TGTGCCAGCAGTTTAAGGCTAGCGAGCACCGGGGAGCTGTTTTTT.

This clonotype was counted between two and nine times. This chain links TRBV7-2 with TRBJ2-3, with D perhaps TRBD1 (5 bases). The V end was cut by 0 bases, the J end by 6 bases, with 10 bases between. Germline V gene sequence: CDR1 SGHTA, CDR2 FQGNSA. The CDR3 extends over 14 amino acids. The CDR3 DNA reads as TGTGCCAGCAGCTTAGCTGGCAGGGTGGATACGCAGTATTTT. This encodes CASSLAGRVDTQYF.

This clonotype was seen a few times. The V gene is TRBV5-1, the J gene TRBJ2-7, with 8 bases aligning to TRBD1. The CDR3 contains 14 residues. Trimming at V came to 2 bases and at J to 5 bases, leaving 6 bases not matched to a gene. CDR1 SGHRS and CDR2 YFSETQ come from the germline V gene. CDR3 sequence: CASSFQGAPNEQYF. The CDR3 coding sequence is TGCGCCAGCAGCTTCCAGGGGGCCCCCAACGAGCAGTACTTC.

The CDR3 sequence is CSAGGSEQFF. The CDR3 DNA sequence: TGCAGTGCAGGGGGGAGTGAGCAGTTCTTC. The V gene is TRBV20-1, the J gene TRBJ2-1; TRBD1 or TRBD2 may be the D gene (6 bases each). Germline V gene data show CDR1 as DFQATT and CDR2 as SNEGSKA (reference sequence). The V end lost 6 bases, the J end lost 9 bases, and 9 bases lay between the germline ends. The CDR3 spans 10 residues.

The table lists this clonotype with a few counts. CDR3 sequence (DNA): TGTGCCAGCAGTTACGGGTCAGGGATGAACACTGAAGCTTTCTTT. Translating it yields CASSYGSGMNTEAFF. The V call is TRBV6-5, the J call TRBJ1-1; possibly TRBD1 for D (5 bases). The germline CDR1 and CDR2 sequences are MNHEY and SVGAGI. V was trimmed by 2 bases and J by 0 bases, leaving 10 bases between them. The CDR3 is 15 residues long.

The rearrangement links TRBV7-9 to TRBJ2-3, with no clear D. V lost 5 bases and J 1 base, leaving 10 bases between the germline ends. The V gene's germline CDR1 is SEHNR and CDR2 FQNEAQ (reference sequence). The CDR3 totals 14 residues. CDR3 sequence reads: CASSHSGGTDTQYF. The DNA for the CDR3 is TGTGCCAGCAGCCATTCAGGCGGCACAGATACGCAGTATTTT. Full variable domain (outside the CDR3, taken from reference TRBV7-9 and TRBJ2-3): DTGVSQNPRHKITKRGQNVTFRCDPISEHNRLYWYRQTLGQGPEFLTYFQNEAQLEKSRLLSDRFSAERPKGSFSTLEIQRTEQGDSAMYLCASSHSGGTDTQYFGPGTRLTVL.

Only a few counts were recorded for this clonotype. The chain recombines TRBV5-1 with TRBJ2-7, with TRBD1 matching over 7 bases. Trimming removed 4 bases from V and 6 bases from J; junction bases left unmatched: 10. CDR3 length: 14 amino acids. CDR1 and CDR2 from the germline V gene are SGHRS and YFSETQ. CDR3 bases: TGCGCCAGCAGCCCCCCTAAAGGGGGCGGCGAGCAGTACTTC. It translates to CASSPPKGGGEQYF.

This clonotype was seen only a few times. The genes are TRBV2 and TRBJ2-2; D ambiguous. V gave up 6 bases and J gave up 3 bases, with 8 bases separating them. From germline, CDR1 is SNHLY and CDR2 FYNNEI. The CDR3 has 13 residues. This CDR3 reads CASRRLHTGELFF. DNA for the CDR3: TGTGCCAGCAGACGACTGCACACCGGGGAGCTGTTTTTT.